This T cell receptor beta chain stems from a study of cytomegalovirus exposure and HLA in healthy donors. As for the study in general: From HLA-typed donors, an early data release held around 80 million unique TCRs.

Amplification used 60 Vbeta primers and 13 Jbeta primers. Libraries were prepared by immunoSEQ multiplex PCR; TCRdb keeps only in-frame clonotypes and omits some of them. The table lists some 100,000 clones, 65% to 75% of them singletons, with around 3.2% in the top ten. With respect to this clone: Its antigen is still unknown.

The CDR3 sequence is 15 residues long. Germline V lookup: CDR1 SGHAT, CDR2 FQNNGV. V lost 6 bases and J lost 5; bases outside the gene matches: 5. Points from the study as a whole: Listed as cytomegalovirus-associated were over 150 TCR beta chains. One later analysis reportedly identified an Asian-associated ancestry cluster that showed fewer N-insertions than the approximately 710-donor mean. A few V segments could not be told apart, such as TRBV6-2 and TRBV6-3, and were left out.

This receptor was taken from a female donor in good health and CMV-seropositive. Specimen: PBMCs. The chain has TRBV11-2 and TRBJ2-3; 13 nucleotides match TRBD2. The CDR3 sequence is CASSVTSGGVDTQYF. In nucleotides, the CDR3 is TGTGCCAGCAGTGTCACTAGCGGGGGGGTAGATACGCAGTATTTT.